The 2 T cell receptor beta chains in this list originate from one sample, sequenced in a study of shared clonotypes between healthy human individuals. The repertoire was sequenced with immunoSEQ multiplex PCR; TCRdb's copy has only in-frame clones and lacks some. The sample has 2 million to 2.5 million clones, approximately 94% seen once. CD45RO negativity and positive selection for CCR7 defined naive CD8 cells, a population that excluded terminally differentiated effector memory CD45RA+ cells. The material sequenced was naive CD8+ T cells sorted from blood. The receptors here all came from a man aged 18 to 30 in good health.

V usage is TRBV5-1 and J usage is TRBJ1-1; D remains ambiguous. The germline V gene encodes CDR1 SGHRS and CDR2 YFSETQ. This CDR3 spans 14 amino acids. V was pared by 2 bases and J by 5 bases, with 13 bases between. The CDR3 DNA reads TGCGCCAGCAGCTTCAGCCCCAGGTTGACTGAAGCTTTCTTT. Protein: CASSFSPRLTEAFF.

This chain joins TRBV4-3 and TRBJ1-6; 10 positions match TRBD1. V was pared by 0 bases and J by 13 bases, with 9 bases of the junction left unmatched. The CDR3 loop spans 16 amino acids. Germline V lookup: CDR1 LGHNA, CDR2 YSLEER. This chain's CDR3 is CASSQDEGDRGDPLHF. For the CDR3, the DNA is TGCGCCAGCAGCCAAGATGAAGGGGACAGGGGTGATCCCCTCCACTTT.